This TCR beta chain was documented in a study of blood T cell repertoires in COVID-19. Across the whole study: From T cells, B-cell-depleted T cells, or PBMCs came the material, which was cDNA or gDNA.

Source study methods: The assay estimated nucleated cells by amplifying reference gene primers. Clones were read by immunoSEQ multiplex PCR, and TCRdb kept only the in-frame ones, dropping some. The DNA gave D and trimming, while V, J and clone size come from that table. The sample records some 380,000 clones, nearly 90% being singletons. Material: peripheral blood. This sequence originates from a man younger than 35 with active or convalescent COVID-19.

CDR3: CASSFGEGETQYF. The DNA of the CDR3 is TGTGCCAGCAGTTTTGGGGAGGGGGAGACCCAGTACTTC. This rearrangement joins TRBV28 to TRBJ2-5; 7 positions agree with TRBD2. Germline CDR1 reads MDHEN; CDR2 reads SYDVKM. The CDR3 is made up of 13 amino acids. J lost 5 bases, V lost 3 bases, and 3 bases had no gene match.